A selection of T cell receptor beta chains follows, all from one sample in a study of radiotherapy plus CTLA-4 blockade in lung cancer. Clones were read by immunoSEQ multiplex PCR, and TCRdb kept only the in-frame ones, dropping some. The sample carries about 35,000 clones, approximately 85% recorded once. The starting material was peripheral blood, obtained from a patient treated with radiotherapy plus ipilimumab. These receptors all come from a human donor with non-small cell lung cancer who had stable disease on radiotherapy plus ipilimumab. The conserved cysteine and the conserved F or W are not part of the CDR3 here.

>TRBV18|TRBJ2-5
ASSPGSGLATQY
>TRBV6-6|TRBJ2-1
ASSPQGSYNEQF
>TRBV9|TRBJ1-2
ASSVDRSSHGYT
>TRBV6-6|TRBJ1-5
ASSFVRGGNQPQH
>TRBV15|TRBJ1-3
ATSRRESGNTIY
>TRBV5-1|TRBJ2-6
ASSLFRASEGANVLT
>TRBV29-1|TRBJ2-3
SARQVSPDTQY
>TRBV7-8|TRBJ2-7
ASSLDRGREQY
>TRBV21-1|TRBJ2-2
ASRFSTGELF
>TRBV9|TRBJ2-1
ASSFLLTSSYNEQF
>TRBV28|TRBJ2-7
ASIFSQGYEQY
>TRBV10-3|TRBJ2-5
AISDKGNQETQY
>TRBV7-8|TRBJ2-6
ASSLAAQASGANVLT
>TRBV30|TRBJ1-4
AWGGLTNEKLF
>TRBV9|TRBJ2-1
ASSVGGGRAGNEQF
>TRBV18|TRBJ2-5
ASSPDLAEETQY
>TRBV5-1|TRBJ2-5
ASSWLAGAVQETQY
>TRBV19|TRBJ2-7
ASSPGASYEQY
>TRBV7-6|TRBJ2-1
ASTPLRAKSNEQF
>TRBV2|TRBJ1-1
ASSEGRGMNTEAF
>TRBV6-4|TRBJ1-1
ASSEGGSTEAF
>TRBV19|TRBJ1-2
ASSLSYRGHNSNGYT
>TRBV6-1|TRBJ2-5
ASSEGWGGETQY
>TRBV18|TRBJ2-1
ASSLLIAGANEQF
>TRBV2|TRBJ2-1
ASSPGLAGGSSYNEQF
>TRBV28|TRBJ2-1
ASSFFSSVNYNEQF
>TRBV7-8|TRBJ2-7
ASSLWRRERDEQY
>TRBV18|TRBJ2-7
ASSPGQGEYEQY
>TRBV28|TRBJ1-3
ASSAPAGTAIGNTIY
>TRBV7-6|TRBJ2-1
ASSLLQADNEQF
>TRBV6-5|TRBJ2-3
ASSGLAVTDTQY
>TRBV19|TRBJ2-1
ASSIAGGPPNEQF
>TRBV7-9|TRBJ2-1
ASSRDYNEQF
>TRBV28|TRBJ1-1
ASSLSTGNTEAF
>TRBV6-1|TRBJ2-2
ASTRRDTGELF
>TRBV27|TRBJ2-7
ASSLSGQDFSYEQY
>TRBV30|TRBJ1-2
AWSVRSYGYT
>TRBV2|TRBJ2-7
AIEDIADTYEQY
>TRBV28|TRBJ1-5
ASSSPDRQPQH
>TRBV18|TRBJ2-7
ASSPWARGTYEQY
>TRBV28|TRBJ2-7
ASLTGTGAYEQY
>TRBV6-5|TRBJ1-2
ASSPEQGTYGYT